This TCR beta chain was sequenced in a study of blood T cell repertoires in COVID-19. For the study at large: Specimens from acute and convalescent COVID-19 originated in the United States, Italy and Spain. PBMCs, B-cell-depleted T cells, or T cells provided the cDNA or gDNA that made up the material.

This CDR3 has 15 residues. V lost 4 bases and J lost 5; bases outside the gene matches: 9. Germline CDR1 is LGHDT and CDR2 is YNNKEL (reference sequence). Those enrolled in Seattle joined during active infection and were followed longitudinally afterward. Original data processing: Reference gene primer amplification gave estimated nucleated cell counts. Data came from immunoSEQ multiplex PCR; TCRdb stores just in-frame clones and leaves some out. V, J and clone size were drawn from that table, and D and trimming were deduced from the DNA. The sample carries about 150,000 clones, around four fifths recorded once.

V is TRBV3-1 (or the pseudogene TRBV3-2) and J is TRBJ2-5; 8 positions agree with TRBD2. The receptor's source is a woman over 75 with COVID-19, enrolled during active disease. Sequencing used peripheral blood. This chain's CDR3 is CASSPRPAGVETQYF. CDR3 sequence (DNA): TGTGCCAGCAGCCCCCGTCCAGCGGGAGTTGAGACCCAGTACTTC.